This entry features one TCR beta chain sequence. The sample belongs to a study of CD8 T cells in Susac syndrome. Germline CDR1 LGHNT, CDR2 FRNRAP. The CDR3 contains 13 residues. The ends were cut back, 3 bases at V and 10 bases at J, with 10 bases in the middle. RNA amounts of about 0.5 to 1 ug underwent reverse transcription with random hexamers. An immunoSEQ multiplex PCR generated amplified TCR beta CDR3 products spanning 54 Vbeta and 13 Jbeta. Using its own MiXCR run on the immunoSEQ multiplex PCR reads, TCRdb lists one record per CDR3 protein. Of around 170,000 distinct CDR3 sequences listed, about 94% were seen once; the top ten hold around 0.1%. CD8+ and CD4+ T cells from blood underwent TCR beta sequencing, which was carried out in a high-throughput format.

The source is a human donor with Susac syndrome. The chain is built from TRBV12-5 and TRBJ1-6, with unresolved D. Sequenced input: CD4+ T cells from PBMCs. In DNA, the CDR3 is TGTGCTAGTGGTTTAGGCCGGGGATCACCCCTCCACTTT. It codes for CASGLGRGSPLHF.